A selection of T cell receptor beta chains follows, all from one sample in a study of T cell responses to AZD1222 COVID-19 vaccine. Sequencing was performed with immunoSEQ multiplex PCR; in TCRdb, only in-frame clones are kept and a portion is missing. The sample yields about 72,000 clones, around 87% seen once. This specimen was peripheral blood, taken on day 0 of AZD1222 vaccination. The source is an adult in good health. CDR3s include the opening cysteine and the closing phenylalanine or tryptophan. A D gene is named only where the DNA matches it firmly. Size tells how often a clone was seen (once, few, many) or the class of an expanded clone, and some rows leave it out.

.,TRBJ2-2,TRBV18,.,TGTGCCAGCTCACTCGCGAACGGGGAGCTGTTTTTT,CASSLANGELFF
.,TRBJ2-7,TRBV18,.,TGTGCCAGCTCACCCGGGTCAACCTACGAGCAGTACTTC,CASSPGSTYEQYF
.,TRBJ1-5,TRBV30,.,TGTGCCTGGGGGTCTCTAGGAAGTGGGGCCGCCGGGCAGCCCCAGCATTTT,CAWGSLGSGAAGQPQHF
.,TRBJ1-2,TRBV3-1/TRBV3-2,.,TGTGCCAGCAGCACCCCAAGGCCCCGGCAGGGGATTGGGGCTAACTATGGCTACACCTTC,CASSTPRPRQGIGANYGYTF
.,TRBJ1-2,TRBV29-1,.,TGCAGCGTTGAAGATCGGGGGAGGGGCTACACCTTC,CSVEDRGRGYTF
once,TRBJ1-5,TRBV7-9,.,TGTGCCAGCAGCTCAGACGGAAGGCCCCATCAGCCCCAGCATTTT,CASSSDGRPHQPQHF
.,TRBJ2-2,TRBV7-2,.,TGTGCCAGCACACGGCAGGGACACACCGGGGAGCTGTTTTTT,CASTRQGHTGELFF
.,TRBJ1-5,TRBV7-9,TRBD1,TGTGCCAGCAGCCAGACAGGGATGGGAAGGTATCAGCCCCAGCATTTT,CASSQTGMGRYQPQHF
.,TRBJ2-7,TRBV5-1,TRBD1,TGCGCCAGCAGCTTCGGACAGGAGAGCTACGAGCAGTACTTC,CASSFGQESYEQYF
.,TRBJ1-1,TRBV6-2/TRBV6-3,.,TGTGCCAGCAGCTTACAGGAGAACACTGAAGCTTTCTTT,CASSLQENTEAFF
.,TRBJ1-1,TRBV5-1,.,TGCGCCAGCAGCTTGGACGGAGGGATGAACACTGAAGCTTTCTTT,CASSLDGGMNTEAFF
.,TRBJ2-1,TRBV18,.,TGTGCCAGCTCACCGACCCTCACCAGCTACAATGAGCAGTTCTTC,CASSPTLTSYNEQFF
.,TRBJ2-7,TRBV28,.,TGTGCCACCATAGCCGGGCCCCGGGACGGGCAGTACTTC,CATIAGPRDGQYF
.,TRBJ2-3,TRBV7-2,TRBD2,TGTGCCAGCAGGCCCTCCGGGACTACACGGGCAGATACGCAGTATTTT,CASRPSGTTRADTQYF
.,TRBJ1-4,TRBV7-9,.,TGTGCCAGCAGCTTAGTCGGTAATGAAAAACTGTTTTTT,CASSLVGNEKLFF
.,TRBJ2-2,TRBV19,TRBD1,TGTGCCAGTAAATCCCGGGACAGGGGGCGAGTTGGGTACACCGGGGAGCTGTTTTTT,CASKSRDRGRVGYTGELFF
.,TRBJ1-6,TRBV19,.,TGTGCCAGTAGTATTGGGAATTCACCCCTCCACTTT,CASSIGNSPLHF
.,TRBJ2-3,TRBV30,TRBD1,TGTGCCTGGGACCAGGGACAGCGCACAGATACGCAGTATTTT,CAWDQGQRTDTQYF
.,TRBJ1-1,TRBV30,.,TGTGCCTGGAGTGTAAGGAACACTGAAGCTTTCTTT,CAWSVRNTEAFF
.,TRBJ2-3,TRBV10-3,TRBD2,TGTGCCACCCAGACTAGCGGGGGTTCAGATACGCAGTATTTT,CATQTSGGSDTQYF
.,TRBJ2-3,TRBV13,TRBD1,TGTGCCAGCAGCCAGGACAGGAAAGGCGATACGCAGTATTTT,CASSQDRKGDTQYF
.,TRBJ1-3,TRBV14,.,TGTGCCAGCAGCCAAAGGGGCCAGCTCTCTGGAAACACCATATATTTT,CASSQRGQLSGNTIYF
.,TRBJ2-3,TRBV27,.,TGTGCCAGCAGTTTGGGGTTGGTCGGGACGGACAGCACAGATACGCAGTATTTT,CASSLGLVGTDSTDTQYF
.,TRBJ1-3,TRBV7-2,.,TGTGCCAGCAGCTACCAAGGGCTGGGAAACACCATATATTTT,CASSYQGLGNTIYF
.,TRBJ2-7,TRBV11-2,TRBD2,TGTGCCAGCAGACGGGGGGGGAGCTCCTACGAGCAGTACTTC,CASRRGGSSYEQYF
.,TRBJ1-1,TRBV18,.,TGTGCCAGCTCACCGAAGATGAATCAGGGGGAAGCTTTCTTT,CASSPKMNQGEAFF
.,TRBJ1-1,TRBV6-5,.,TGTGCCAGCAGTTACGGGGCAGGTGAATGGAACACTGAAGCTTTCTTT,CASSYGAGEWNTEAFF
.,TRBJ1-5,TRBV23-1,.,TGCGCCAGCAGTCATTCCCGGGGGCCACGGCGGGGGGGCAATCAGCCCCAGCATTTT,CASSHSRGPRRGGNQPQHF
.,TRBJ1-2,TRBV6-2/TRBV6-3,TRBD1,TGTGCCAGCAGTTACGACAGGGCCCATTATGGCTACACCTTC,CASSYDRAHYGYTF
.,TRBJ1-1,TRBV7-9,.,TGTGCCAGCAGCTTAGCGCCCGCGAACACTGAAGCTTTCTTT,CASSLAPANTEAFF
.,TRBJ1-2,TRBV7-3,.,TGTGCCAGCAGCTTAAGGGAGAGCTATGGCTACACCTTC,CASSLRESYGYTF
.,TRBJ1-5,TRBV7-9,.,TGTGCCAGCAGTCGTCCGGGACAAGGGTCTCAGCCCCAGCATTTT,CASSRPGQGSQPQHF
.,TRBJ2-1,TRBV9,.,TGTGCCAGCAGCGGGTCCGGGGGGCCCTACAATGAGCAGTTCTTC,CASSGSGGPYNEQFF
once,TRBJ2-7,TRBV6-5,TRBD2,TGTGCCAGCAGTTACTCGACTAGCGGCTACGAGCAGTACTTC,CASSYSTSGYEQYF
.,TRBJ1-2,TRBV7-9,TRBD1,TGTGCCAGCAGCTCAGGAATCAGGACAGGGGATTATGGCTACACCTTC,CASSSGIRTGDYGYTF
.,TRBJ1-4,TRBV3-1/TRBV3-2,.,TGTGCCAGCAGCCTATACACGGGTCGGTTTGAAAAACTGTTTTTT,CASSLYTGRFEKLFF
few,TRBJ1-2,TRBV18,.,TGTGCCAGCTCACTCGATCCAAGAGACTATGGCTACACCTTC,CASSLDPRDYGYTF
.,TRBJ1-5,TRBV30,.,TGTGCCTGGTCCCAGGGGTGGGAACAGCCCCAGCATTTT,CAWSQGWEQPQHF
.,TRBJ1-1,TRBV18,TRBD1,TGTGCCAGCTCACAAGGGGGCAACACTGAAGCTTTCTTT,CASSQGGNTEAFF
.,TRBJ1-2,TRBV29-1,.,TGCAGCGTTATTGGGTTCTATGGCTACACCTTC,CSVIGFYGYTF
.,TRBJ2-2,TRBV7-8,.,TGTGCCAGCAGCCCGAGGGGGAGTAGGACCGGGGAGCTGTTTTTT,CASSPRGSRTGELFF
.,TRBJ1-4,TRBV6-5,.,TGTGCCAGCAGTTACCGAGGACCAACTAATGAAAAACTGTTTTTT,CASSYRGPTNEKLFF
.,TRBJ2-1,TRBV11-2,.,TGTGCCAGCAGCGACAGGCGTAACAATGAGCAGTTCTTC,CASSDRRNNEQFF
.,TRBJ2-3,TRBV7-9,.,TGTGCCAGCAGCTTGGACTTCACAGATACGCAGTATTTT,CASSLDFTDTQYF
.,TRBJ1-1,TRBV6-2/TRBV6-3,.,TGTGCCAGCAGTTACTCGAAGGGGACTGAAGCTTTCTTT,CASSYSKGTEAFF
once,TRBJ1-1,TRBV7-2,TRBD1,TGTGCCAGCAGCCTTAGGGGACAGGGCTACACTGAAGCTTTCTTT,CASSLRGQGYTEAFF
.,TRBJ2-1,TRBV4-1,TRBD2,TGCGCCAGCAGCCCCATAGCGGGGGGGCTGGACAATGAGCAGTTCTTC,CASSPIAGGLDNEQFF
.,TRBJ1-1,TRBV11-3,.,TGTGCCAGCAGCTTTTCCCCATTTCGGAAGAACACTGAAGCTTTCTTT,CASSFSPFRKNTEAFF
.,TRBJ1-1,TRBV3-1/TRBV3-2,.,TGTGCCAGCAGCCAAGGGTTAGGGGCGAGTGAAGCTTTCTTT,CASSQGLGASEAFF
.,TRBJ1-1,TRBV4-1,.,TGCGCCAGCAGCCAAGAATTCACGGGGGCGCGGGGGGAAGCTTTCTTT,CASSQEFTGARGEAFF
once,TRBJ2-7,TRBV5-1,.,TGCGCCAGCAGCTTGCAAGGACGGTTCTACGAGCAGTACTTC,CASSLQGRFYEQYF
.,TRBJ2-5,TRBV12-3/TRBV12-4,.,TGTGCCAGCAGTTTGAAGAGGGAGACCCAGTACTTC,CASSLKRETQYF
.,TRBJ1-2,TRBV29-1,.,TGCAGCGTTGTACGCAACTATGGCTACACCTTC,CSVVRNYGYTF